What follows are 24 T cell receptor beta chains derived from one specimen sequenced in a study of T-cell reconstitution after alpha-beta-depleted transplantation in children. During its preparation, the TCRbeta library received unique molecular identifiers. Via MiXCR, TCRdb re-called the PCR reads, giving one row per CDR3 protein. This table has hundreds of thousands of distinct CDR3 sequences, roughly a quarter appearing once. Sequenced material: PBMCs, mostly from graft donor cells, taken 360 days after TCRalphabeta/CD19-depleted stem cell transplant. The receptors were sampled from a female patient between 2 and 10 years old who had a stem cell transplant for congenital amegakaryocytic thrombocytopenia, so the T cells may come from the graft donor.

This clonotype was seen a handful of times. The rearrangement uses TRBV28 and TRBJ2-7; D is ambiguous. V shed 5 bases and J shed 3 bases, with 14 bases lying between them. This CDR3 contains 14 residues. Germline CDR1 reads MDHEN; CDR2 reads SYDVKM. The chain's CDR3 is CASSPTDRNYEQYF. The CDR3 region has the DNA TGTGCCAGCAGTCCAACTGACCGCAACTACGAGCAGTACTTC.

This clonotype was observed a handful of times. The rearrangement uses TRBV20-1 and TRBJ1-6, with unresolved D. From germline, CDR1 is DFQATT and CDR2 SNEGSKA (reference sequence). Trimming took 1 base from V and 4 from J, leaving 5 bases between them. The CDR3 covers 13 residues. This CDR3 reads CSARGLYNSPLHF. DNA for the CDR3: TGCAGTGCTAGAGGGCTTTATAATTCACCCCTCCACTTT.

This clonotype was detected a few times. The rearrangement uses TRBV5-5 and TRBJ2-2; 7 nucleotides agree with TRBD1. Germline CDR1 reads SGHKS; CDR2 reads YYEKEE (reference sequence). V lost 2 bases, J lost 0 bases, and 4 bases stayed unmatched. The CDR3 consists of 16 residues. The CDR3 here is CASSFIGGSNTGELFF. CDR3 nucleotides: TGTGCCAGCAGCTTCATAGGGGGCTCGAACACCGGGGAGCTGTTTTTT.

The chain has TRBV10-2 and TRBJ2-7, with 9 bases fitting TRBD1. V dropped 7 bases and J dropped 4; count of bases not matched to a gene: 5. The CDR3 loop spans 13 amino acids. CDR1 and CDR2 from the germline V gene are WSHSY and SAAADI. The CDR3 is CASNFGQGYEQYF. CDR3 nucleotides: TGCGCCAGCAACTTCGGACAGGGGTACGAGCAGTACTTC.

The chain links TRBV7-9 to TRBJ2-7, with D perhaps TRBD1 (6 bases). Trimming left V 2 bases short and J 5 bases short, with 13 bases between. The CDR3 is made up of 14 amino acids. The germline V gene encodes CDR1 SEHNR and CDR2 FQNEAQ (reference sequence). The CDR3 region has the DNA TGTGCCAGCAGCTTAACAACAGGGTTCGACGAGCAGTACTTC. It translates to CASSLTTGFDEQYF. The full variable domain, completed using reference TRBV7-9 and TRBJ2-7, is DTGVSQNPRHKITKRGQNVTFRCDPISEHNRLYWYRQTLGQGPEFLTYFQNEAQLEKSRLLSDRFSAERPKGSFSTLEIQRTEQGDSAMYLCASSLTTGFDEQYFGPGTRLTVT.

This clonotype occurred a few times. J is TRBJ2-6 and V is TRBV12-3 or TRBV12-4; the D gene is possibly TRBD1 (6 bases). V was pared by 6 bases and J by 0 bases, with 24 bases between. The CDR3 spans 20 residues. CDR3 sequence (DNA): TGTGCCAGCAGCTTGTACCCCTCCGGGACAATGAGCTCTGGGGCCAACGTCCTGACTTTC. Translated: CASSLYPSGTMSSGANVLTF.

The chain joins TRBV29-1 to TRBJ2-7; perhaps TRBD2 as D (5 bases). The CDR3 contains 12 residues. Trimming stripped 6 bases from V and 2 bases from J, with 11 bases between. The germline gives CDR1 SQVTM, CDR2 ANQGSEA. CDR3 sequence (DNA): TGCAGCGTGGAGGACTTAACCTACGAGCAGTACTTC. As protein: CSVEDLTYEQYF.

The V call is TRBV4-2, the J call TRBJ2-5, with 11 nucleotides matching TRBD2. V shed 0 bases and J 5 bases; nucleotides not matched to a gene: 8. CDR1 and CDR2 from the germline V gene are LGHNA and YNFKEQ. This CDR3 region has 17 residues. CDR3 residues: CASSQDRSGGAFETQYF. For the CDR3, the DNA is TGTGCCAGCAGCCAAGATCGTAGCGGGGGGGCTTTCGAGACCCAGTACTTC.

The gene calls are TRBV6-5 and TRBJ2-3; no clear D. The CDR3 covers 14 residues. Germline-derived CDR1 and CDR2 are MNHEY and SVGAGI. Trimming removed 4 bases from V and 3 bases from J, with 11 bases in between. The CDR3 reads CASSSALLTDTQYF. The CDR3 DNA is TGTGCCAGCAGTTCTGCCCTTTTGACAGATACGCAGTATTTT.

V gene TRBV10-2 combines with J gene TRBJ2-7, with 7 bases identical to TRBD1. This CDR3 is built from 14 residues. V trimming: 7 bases; J trimming: 6 bases; junction bases outside the gene matches: 12. In germline, CDR1 is WSHSY, CDR2 SAAADI. CDR3 nucleotide sequence: TGCGCCAGCACCCCGGGACAGACATTCTCCGAGCAGTACTTC. Protein sequence: CASTPGQTFSEQYF.

This clonotype was seen a single time. The rearrangement uses TRBV20-1 and TRBJ1-2; D remains ambiguous. The V gene lost 5 bases and the J gene lost 1 base, with 11 bases spanning the gap. Germline CDR1 reads DFQATT; CDR2 reads SNEGSKA (reference sequence). The CDR3 extends over 13 amino acids. Written as DNA, the CDR3 is TGCAGTGCTTACAGACCCATTAACTATGGCTACACCTTC. This encodes CSAYRPINYGYTF.

The chain joins TRBV12-3 or TRBV12-4 to TRBJ1-2, with D maybe TRBD1 (6 bases). The V end was cut by 3 bases, the J end by 4 bases, with 15 bases between. CDR3 size: 15 residues. DNA for the CDR3: TGTGCCAGCAGTTTGGGTTCAGGGGCGATCTATGGCTACACCTTC. It translates to CASSLGSGAIYGYTF.

This clonotype appeared many times. DNA of the CDR3: TGTGCCAGCAACTTCAGGGCTGGGGCCAACGTCCTGACTTTC. Its protein product is CASNFRAGANVLTF. The rearrangement uses TRBV5-6 and TRBJ2-6, with D perhaps TRBD1 (5 bases). The CDR3 loop spans 14 amino acids. Germline CDR1 reads SGHDT; CDR2 reads YYEEEE. V dropped 6 bases and J dropped 2 bases, with 9 bases sitting between them.

The rearrangement links TRBV12-3 or TRBV12-4 to TRBJ2-1; 7 nucleotides match TRBD2. The CDR3 extends over 16 amino acids. V was clipped by 6 bases and J by 0 bases; unmatched bases: 8. CDR3 coding DNA: TGTGCCAGCAGGAGTCCGGCGGGAGCCTCCTACAATGAGCAGTTCTTC. Encoded protein: CASRSPAGASYNEQFF.

The chain joins TRBV12-3 or TRBV12-4 to TRBJ2-1; 10 nucleotides match TRBD2. The CDR3 is 16 residues long. V lost 1 base and J lost 9; bases outside the gene matches: 9. The CDR3 region is CASSLGSSGSQSEQFF. In nucleotides, the CDR3 is TGTGCCAGCAGTTTAGGGTCTAGCGGGAGTCAAAGTGAGCAGTTCTTC.

This clonotype was seen a handful of times. The chain links TRBV4-1 to TRBJ1-4; D not certain. The CDR3 totals 14 residues. V shed 0 bases and J shed 4 bases, with 6 bases lying between them. Germline-derived CDR1 and CDR2 are MGHRA and YSYEKL. The CDR3 here is CASSQDRNNEKLFF. CDR3 coding DNA: TGCGCCAGCAGCCAAGACCGTAATAATGAAAAACTGTTTTTT.

The chain recombines TRBV4-1 with TRBJ1-5, with D uncertain. The CDR3 runs to 14 residues. Trimming took off 3 bases at V and 0 bases at J, with 6 bases between the two ends. The germline V gene encodes CDR1 MGHRA and CDR2 YSYEKL. Here the CDR3 DNA reads TGCGCCAGCAGCCATGGCGGTAGCAATCAGCCCCAGCATTTT. Amino acid sequence: CASSHGGSNQPQHF.

The DNA of the CDR3 is TGCGCCAGCAGCTTGTCTGGGGGGAGACAAGAGACCCAGTACTTC. Translating gives CASSLSGGRQETQYF. The V gene is TRBV5-1, the J gene TRBJ2-5; D is perhaps TRBD2 (6 bases). V was cut by 1 base and J by 2 bases, with 12 bases left in between. Germline lookup yields CDR1 SGHRS and CDR2 YFSETQ. CDR3 length: 15 residues.

The chain is built from TRBV28 and TRBJ1-3; weak D call: TRBD1 (5 bases). The CDR3 sequence is 17 residues long. Germline-derived CDR1 and CDR2 are MDHEN and SYDVKM. V lost 2 bases, J lost 8 bases, and 22 bases lay in between. The CDR3 sequence is CASSLDSGQHIYYTIYF. The CDR3 DNA is TGTGCCAGCAGTTTAGATTCCGGACAACACATCTACTACACCATATATTTT.

V usage is TRBV30 and J usage is TRBJ2-7; 10 bases fit TRBD2. The CDR3 is made up of 13 amino acids. Germline V gene data show CDR1 as GTSNPN and CDR2 as SVGIG (reference sequence). V lost 3 bases to trimming and J lost 6 bases; unmatched junction nucleotides: 5. As DNA, the CDR3 is TGTGCCTGGAGACCTAGCGGGAGATCCGAGCAGTACTTC. Translating gives CAWRPSGRSEQYF.

This clonotype was seen a few times. This sequence joins TRBV20-1 and TRBJ1-2, with D perhaps TRBD1 (6 bases). Germline-derived CDR1 and CDR2 are DFQATT and SNEGSKA (reference sequence). V was pared by 4 bases and J by 2 bases, with 8 bases between. This CDR3 is built from 12 residues. The CDR3, as DNA: TGCAGTGCTACCGGGACAAACTATGGCTACACCTTC. Amino acid sequence: CSATGTNYGYTF.

This chain links TRBV7-2 with TRBJ1-2; 7 bases are shared with TRBD1. Germline V lookup: CDR1 SGHTA, CDR2 FQGNSA. J was trimmed by 2 bases and V by 7 bases; bases with no gene match: 10. The CDR3 consists of 15 residues. CDR3 in amino acids: CASTSQGNLNYGYTF. As DNA, the CDR3 is TGTGCCAGCACCTCACAGGGGAATTTAAACTATGGCTACACCTTC.

In this sample, this clonotype turned up many times. V usage is TRBV25-1 and J usage is TRBJ2-5; D remains unclear. V lost 4 bases and J lost 5, with 5 bases in between. The CDR3 length is 11 residues. Germline V gives CDR1 MGHDK, CDR2 SYGVNS. The CDR3 loop reads CASSVLETQYF. The CDR3 nucleotides are TGTGCCAGCAGTGTTCTCGAGACCCAGTACTTC.

J is TRBJ2-7 and V is TRBV29-1; D unclear. Germline loops: CDR1 SQVTM, CDR2 ANQGSEA. The CDR3 has 10 residues. The germline V and J ends were trimmed by 6 bases and 5 bases, with 8 bases remaining between them. CDR3 bases: TGCAGCGTAGCAACCAACGAGCAGTACTTC. It is translated as CSVATNEQYF.